A selection of T cell receptor beta chains follows, all from one sample in a study of shared T cell receptors in the human thymus. Sequenced by immunoSEQ multiplex PCR; TCRdb stores in-frame clones only, minus some. The sample records 640,000 or so clones, approximately 87% being singletons. The same sample was also used in a study of human thymus T cells.

Sequencing was carried out using thymocytes. The receptors here all came from a boy in the first two years of life with a congenital heart defect. Both conserved end residues are part of each CDR3. D genes are given only for firm matches. Clone size appears in some rows only: once, few, many, or a class for an expanded clone.

>NA|TRBJ2-4|TRBV19|NA|14
CASSMGLAKNIQYF
TGTGCCAGTAGTATGGGACTAGCCAAAAACATTCAGTACTTC
>NA|TRBJ1-5|TRBV6-8|TRBD1|16
CASSLTGLSRNQPQHF
TGTGCCAGCAGCTTGACAGGGCTCTCGCGCAATCAGCCCCAGCATTTT
>NA|TRBJ1-2|TRBV5-1|NA|12
CASSPREGGYTF
TGCGCCAGCAGTCCAAGGGAGGGTGGCTACACCTTC
>NA|TRBJ1-6|TRBV15|TRBD1|18
CATSLGQATAVYNSPLHF
TGTGCCACCAGCCTTGGACAGGCGACAGCCGTCTATAATTCACCCCTCCACTTT
>NA|TRBJ1-5|TRBV2|NA|14
CASGKGGINQPQHF
TGTGCCAGCGGGAAGGGAGGAATAAATCAGCCCCAGCATTTT
>NA|TRBJ1-4|TRBV27|TRBD1|11
CASSQGGKLFF
TGTGCCAGCAGTCAGGGGGGAAAACTGTTTTTT
>NA|TRBJ1-5|TRBV9|NA|13
CASSVAEGQPQHF
TGTGCCAGCAGCGTTGCCGAGGGTCAGCCCCAGCATTTT
>NA|TRBJ1-1|TRBV25-1|NA|15
CASRDPTALNTEAFF
TGTGCCAGCAGAGACCCGACAGCGTTGAACACTGAAGCTTTCTTT
>NA|TRBJ2-3|TRBV2|NA|16
CASRGPGHRSTDTQYF
TGTGCCAGCAGGGGACCGGGACACCGAAGCACAGATACGCAGTATTTT
>NA|TRBJ1-1|TRBV19|NA|15
CASSIPGDWNTEAFF
TGTGCCAGTAGCATACCGGGAGATTGGAACACTGAAGCTTTCTTT
>NA|TRBJ1-2|TRBV27|NA|14
CASSLSMGASSYTF
TGTGCCAGCAGTTTATCGATGGGGGCCTCCTCCTACACCTTC
>NA|TRBJ2-3|TRBV4-3|TRBD2|17
CASSQLRGGKYTDTQYF
TGCGCCAGCAGCCAACTCCGGGGGGGCAAATACACAGATACGCAGTATTTT
>once|TRBJ2-1|TRBV11-3|NA|12
CASNSGVGEQFF
TGTGCCAGCAATTCGGGGGTCGGTGAGCAGTTCTTC
>NA|TRBJ2-7|TRBV4-3|TRBD2|16
CASSQKGLAETYEQYF
TGCGCCAGCAGCCAAAAGGGACTAGCGGAAACCTACGAGCAGTACTTC
>few|TRBJ2-7|TRBV28|TRBD2|14
CATRGLADTYEQYF
TGTGCCACCCGAGGACTAGCGGACACCTACGAGCAGTACTTC
>NA|TRBJ1-4|TRBV28|NA|15
CASSLGGQRNEKLFF
TGTGCCAGCAGTTTGGGTGGGCAGAGAAATGAAAAACTGTTTTTT
>once|TRBJ1-5|TRBV7-2|NA|16
CASSSSGDVGNQPQHF
TGTGCCAGCAGCTCCTCAGGGGATGTTGGCAATCAGCCCCAGCATTTT
>NA|TRBJ2-1|TRBV2|TRBD2|16
CASSEVAGVVAYEQFF
TGTGCCAGCAGTGAAGTAGCGGGAGTAGTCGCGTATGAGCAGTTCTTC
>few|TRBJ2-1|TRBV4-2|TRBD2|16
CASSQVGSGGEREQFF
TGTGCCAGCAGCCAAGTAGGTAGCGGGGGGGAGAGGGAGCAGTTCTTC
>NA|TRBJ1-1|TRBV11-2|NA|16
CASSLDRGGVVAEAFF
TGTGCCAGCAGCTTAGATCGGGGGGGGGTTGTAGCTGAAGCTTTCTTT
>few|TRBJ2-7|TRBV19|NA|14
CASRRALVQHEQYF
TGTGCCAGTAGGCGCGCGTTAGTACAGCACGAGCAGTACTTC
>NA|TRBJ2-1|TRBV5-4|NA|16
CASSHPKPGDYNEQFF
TGTGCCAGCAGCCACCCGAAACCGGGGGACTACAATGAGCAGTTCTTC
>NA|TRBJ2-7|TRBV5-5|NA|14
CASSPEGGGHEQYF
TGTGCCAGCAGCCCGGAAGGGGGGGGGCACGAGCAGTACTTC
>NA|TRBJ1-5|TRBV15|TRBD1|17
CATSGSRDRHSNQPQHF
TGTGCCACCAGCGGAAGCCGGGACAGGCATAGCAATCAGCCCCAGCATTTT
>NA|TRBJ1-2|TRBV28|NA|14
CASRSQGRDYGYTF
TGTGCCAGCAGGTCGCAGGGTAGGGACTATGGCTACACCTTC
>NA|TRBJ2-1|TRBV15|NA|14
CATSTRTPYNEQFF
TGTGCCACCAGCACCAGGACTCCTTACAATGAGCAGTTCTTC
>NA|TRBJ2-7|TRBV5-1|TRBD2|13
CASSWTSMYEQYF
TGCGCCAGCAGCTGGACTAGCATGTACGAGCAGTACTTC
>NA|TRBJ2-7|TRBV27|TRBD2|20
CASSLSGLAGPPSSSYEQYF
TGTGCCAGCAGTTTATCGGGACTAGCGGGGCCCCCCTCCAGCTCCTACGAGCAGTACTTC
>NA|TRBJ2-7|TRBV5-4|TRBD1|15
CASSAPGQGTYEQYF
TGTGCCAGCAGCGCCCCGGGACAGGGTACCTACGAGCAGTACTTC
>NA|TRBJ1-4|TRBV6-6|NA|12
CASREYAEKLFF
TGTGCCAGCAGGGAGTACGCCGAAAAACTGTTTTTT